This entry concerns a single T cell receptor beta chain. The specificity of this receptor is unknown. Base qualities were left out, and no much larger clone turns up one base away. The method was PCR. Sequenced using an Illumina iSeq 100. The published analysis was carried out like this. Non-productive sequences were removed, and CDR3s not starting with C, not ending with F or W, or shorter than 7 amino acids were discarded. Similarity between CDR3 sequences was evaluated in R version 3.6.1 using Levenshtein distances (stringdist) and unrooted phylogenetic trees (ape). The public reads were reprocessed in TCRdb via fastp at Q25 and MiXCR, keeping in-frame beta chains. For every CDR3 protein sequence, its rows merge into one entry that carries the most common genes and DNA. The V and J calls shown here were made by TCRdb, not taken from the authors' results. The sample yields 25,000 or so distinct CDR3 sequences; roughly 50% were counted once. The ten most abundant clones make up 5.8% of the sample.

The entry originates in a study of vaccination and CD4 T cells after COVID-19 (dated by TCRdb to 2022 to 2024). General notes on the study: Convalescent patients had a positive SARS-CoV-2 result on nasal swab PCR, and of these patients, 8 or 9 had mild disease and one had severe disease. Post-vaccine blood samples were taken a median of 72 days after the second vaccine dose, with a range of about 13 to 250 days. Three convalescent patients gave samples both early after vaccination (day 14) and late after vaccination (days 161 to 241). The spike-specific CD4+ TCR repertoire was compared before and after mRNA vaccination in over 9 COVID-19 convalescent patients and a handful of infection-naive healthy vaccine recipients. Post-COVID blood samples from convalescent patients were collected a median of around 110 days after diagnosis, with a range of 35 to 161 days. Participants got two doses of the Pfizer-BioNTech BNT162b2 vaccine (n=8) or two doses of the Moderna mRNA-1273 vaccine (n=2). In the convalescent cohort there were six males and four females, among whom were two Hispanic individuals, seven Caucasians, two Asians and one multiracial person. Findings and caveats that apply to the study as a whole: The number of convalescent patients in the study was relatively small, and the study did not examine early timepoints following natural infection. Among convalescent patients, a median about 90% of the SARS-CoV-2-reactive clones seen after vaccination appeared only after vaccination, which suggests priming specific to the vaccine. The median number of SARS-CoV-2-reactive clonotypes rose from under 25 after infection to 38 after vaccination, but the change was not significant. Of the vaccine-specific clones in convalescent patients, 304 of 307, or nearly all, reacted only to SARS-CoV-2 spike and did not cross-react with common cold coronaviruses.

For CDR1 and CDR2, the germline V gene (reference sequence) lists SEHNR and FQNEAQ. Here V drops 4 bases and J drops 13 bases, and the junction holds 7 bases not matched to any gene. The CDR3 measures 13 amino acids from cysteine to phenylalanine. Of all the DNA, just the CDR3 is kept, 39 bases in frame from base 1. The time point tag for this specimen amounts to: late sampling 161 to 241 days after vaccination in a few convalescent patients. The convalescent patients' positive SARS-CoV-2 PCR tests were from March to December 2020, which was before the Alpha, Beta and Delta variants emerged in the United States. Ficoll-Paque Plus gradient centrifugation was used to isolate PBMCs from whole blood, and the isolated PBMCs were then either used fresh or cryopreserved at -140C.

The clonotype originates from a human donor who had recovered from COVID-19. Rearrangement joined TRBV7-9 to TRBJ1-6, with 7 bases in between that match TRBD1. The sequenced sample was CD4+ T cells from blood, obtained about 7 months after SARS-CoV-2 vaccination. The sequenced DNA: TGTGCCAGCAGCTCTCGACAGGGAGGGCCCCTCCACTTT. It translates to CASSSRQGGPLHF.